The present TCR beta chain was sequenced within a study of T cells in localized non-small cell lung cancer. Sequenced by immunoSEQ multiplex PCR; TCRdb stores in-frame clones only, minus some. The profile shows around 53,000 clones, around 82% of them singletons. Whole-study findings and limits: Of the tissues analyzed, uninvolved adjacent lung showed maximal T cell clonality, greater than tumor.

In the case of this clone: Its antigen is unidentified.

This TCR derives from a woman aged 40-69 years with stage II lung adenocarcinoma. This specimen consisted of PBMCs, obtained before any cancer treatment.

The CDR3 DNA reads TGTGCTAGCGACAGGGGCGGCTATGGCTACACCTTC. Translation: CASDRGGYGYTF. This sequence joins TRBV12-5 and TRBJ1-2, with 8 bases lining up with TRBD1. The CDR3 has 12 residues. CDR1 is LGHNT and CDR2 is FRNRAP in the germline V gene. Germline trimming cut 9 bases from V and 4 bases from J; bases unmatched to any gene: 4.